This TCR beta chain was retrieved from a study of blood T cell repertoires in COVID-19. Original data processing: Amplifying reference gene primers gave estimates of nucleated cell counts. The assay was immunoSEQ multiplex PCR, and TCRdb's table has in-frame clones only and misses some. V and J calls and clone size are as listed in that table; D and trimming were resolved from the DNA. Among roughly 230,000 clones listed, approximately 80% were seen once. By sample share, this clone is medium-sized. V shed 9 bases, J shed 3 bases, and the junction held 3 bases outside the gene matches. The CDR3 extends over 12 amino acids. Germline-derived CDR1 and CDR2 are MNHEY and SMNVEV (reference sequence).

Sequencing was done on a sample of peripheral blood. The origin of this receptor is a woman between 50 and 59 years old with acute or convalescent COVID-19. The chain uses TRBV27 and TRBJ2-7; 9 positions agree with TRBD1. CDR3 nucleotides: TGTGCCAGTGGGACAGGGAACTACGAGCAGTACTTC. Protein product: CASGTGNYEQYF.